These 21 T cell receptor beta chains share one sample of origin, sequenced in a study of CD8 T cells in ankylosing spondylitis. TCRdb ran MiXCR on the 5' RACE reads and lists one entry per CDR3 protein. The repertoire holds approximately 220,000 distinct CDR3 sequences, roughly 25% seen once, with more than 6.5% in the top ten. Sequenced input: blood, either unsorted or a sorted T cell fraction (not recorded which). These TCRs come from a male donor with ankylosing spondylitis or in good health (not recorded which).

Many counts were recorded for this clonotype. The chain combines TRBV6-2 or TRBV6-3 with TRBJ2-1; TRBD2 is a possible D gene (6 bases). CDR1 is MNHEY and CDR2 is SVGEGT in the germline V gene. The CDR3 has 15 amino acids. The germline V and J ends were trimmed by 0 bases and 4 bases, with 10 bases remaining between them. The DNA of the CDR3 is TGTGCCAGCAGTTACTCAGGGCGGGAATACAATGAGCAGTTCTTC. Translation gives CASSYSGREYNEQFF.

In its sample, this clonotype was seen many times. The rearrangement uses TRBV6-1 and TRBJ1-2; 8 bases map to TRBD1. V was pared by 6 bases and J by 8 bases, with 8 bases of the junction left unmatched. The CDR3 loop spans 13 amino acids. The germline gives CDR1 MNHNS, CDR2 SASEGT. The DNA of the CDR3 is TGTGCCAGCAGCTCAGGGGGCGCCGGGGGCTACACCTTC. Amino acids: CASSSGGAGGYTF.

V is TRBV29-1 and J is TRBJ2-1, with TRBD2 matching over 8 bases. This CDR3 is built from 14 residues. Germline V gene data show CDR1 as SQVTM and CDR2 as ANQGSEA. The junction had 6 bases not matched to a gene; V was cut back by 7 bases and J by 1 base. CDR3 region: CSADTSGSYNEQFF. For the CDR3, the DNA is TGCAGCGCTGATACTAGCGGTTCCTACAATGAGCAGTTCTTC.

This clonotype was seen a single time. Here the CDR3 DNA reads TGCGCCAGCAGCCCGGGACACCCGACCAGCGAGCAGTACTTC. Protein: CASSPGHPTSEQYF. The gene calls are TRBV5-1 and TRBJ2-7; TRBD1 might be the D (6 bases). Germline values: CDR1 SGHRS, CDR2 YFSETQ. The CDR3 has 14 residues. Between the trimmed V and J ends, which lost 4 bases and 6 bases, there was a span of 17 bases.

V is TRBV29-1 and J is TRBJ2-7; tentative D call: TRBD1 (5 bases). CDR3 size: 11 residues. V was cut by 7 bases and J by 4 bases, with 11 bases left in between. Per germline, CDR1 SQVTM and CDR2 ANQGSEA. The CDR3 coding sequence is TGCAGCGCAGGACACCTATACGAGCAGTACTTC. This encodes CSAGHLYEQYF.

This sequence joins TRBV5-8 and TRBJ2-1; D gene unclear. Germline-derived CDR1 and CDR2 are SGHTS and YDEGEE. There are 14 residues in the CDR3. Deletions cut 0 bases from V and 8 bases from J, with 12 bases between. The CDR3 sequence: CASSLAFLVDEQFF. The DNA of the CDR3 is TGTGCCAGCAGCTTGGCTTTCCTGGTGGATGAGCAGTTCTTC.

This clonotype was seen many times. The chain has TRBV5-6 and TRBJ2-1; D may correspond to TRBD1 or TRBD2 (5 bases each). The V end lost 3 bases, the J end lost 8 bases, and 24 bases lay between the germline ends. The V gene's germline CDR1 is SGHDT and CDR2 YYEEEE. The CDR3 has 17 residues. The CDR3: CASSSIFGSGSFHEQFF. The CDR3 region has the DNA TGTGCCAGCAGCTCCATATTCGGGTCAGGGAGTTTCCATGAGCAGTTCTTC.

V is TRBV11-2 and J is TRBJ2-7, with D uncertain. This CDR3 has 13 amino acids. The germline V and J ends were trimmed by 2 bases and 7 bases, with 12 bases remaining between them. CDR1 and CDR2 (germline): SGHAT, FQNNGV. This CDR3 is CASSLRTLGEQYF. The CDR3 DNA reads as TGTGCCAGCAGCTTACGGACCTTAGGAGAGCAGTACTTC.

This clonotype was observed a handful of times. The rearrangement uses TRBV7-8 and TRBJ1-5; possible D gene TRBD1, 6 bases. Looked up from germline, CDR1 is SGHVS and CDR2 is FQNEAQ. Trimming left V 4 bases short and J 4 bases short, with 14 bases between. This CDR3 is 15 amino acids long. The CDR3 spells CASSSWTGTNQPQHF. CDR3 bases: TGTGCCAGCAGCTCCTGGACGGGGACAAATCAGCCCCAGCATTTT.

This clonotype was counted at least ten times. V usage is TRBV20-1 and J usage is TRBJ2-1, with 14 bases fitting TRBD2. The CDR3 covers 15 residues. From germline, CDR1 is DFQATT and CDR2 SNEGSKA (reference sequence). J was trimmed by 12 bases and V by 5 bases; bases with no gene match: 12. For the CDR3, the DNA is TGCAGTGCTCCCGCCGGGACTAGCGGGGGACTAACGCAGTTCTTC. It yields the protein CSAPAGTSGGLTQFF.

This clonotype has ten or more counts. The chain carries TRBV12-3 or TRBV12-4 and TRBJ1-1; D unresolved. The V and J ends lost 1 base and 10 bases respectively, with 7 bases between them. This CDR3 has 11 residues. The DNA for the CDR3 is TGTGCCAGCAGTTTAGGGGAAGTAGCTTTCTTT. It yields the protein CASSLGEVAFF.

The genes are TRBV5-4 and TRBJ2-1; maybe TRBD2 (6 bases). The CDR3 has 15 residues. V lost 5 bases and J 3 bases, leaving 15 bases between the germline ends. The germline V gene has CDR1 SGHNT and CDR2 YYREEE (reference sequence). The CDR3 is CASSPGLDYYNEQFF. The CDR3 bases are TGTGCCAGCAGTCCGGGACTCGACTACTACAATGAGCAGTTCTTC.

This clonotype was recorded at least ten times. The rearrangement uses TRBV15 and TRBJ2-5, with 11 bases identical to TRBD2. CDR1 LNHNV and CDR2 YYDKDF come from the germline V gene (reference sequence). The V and J ends lost 1 base and 4 bases, in that order; junction bases with no gene match: 2. The CDR3 totals 15 residues. CDR3 residues: CATSRVLAGAETQYF. The CDR3 nucleotides are TGTGCCACCAGCAGAGTACTAGCGGGAGCAGAGACCCAGTACTTC.

This clonotype came up many times. This chain joins TRBV27 and TRBJ2-7, with TRBD1 matching over 12 bases. V was clipped by 6 bases and J by 4 bases; unmatched bases: 4. Germline V gene sequence: CDR1 MNHEY, CDR2 SMNVEV (reference sequence). The CDR3 is made up of 14 amino acids. The CDR3 sequence: CASRRDRGPYEQYF. The CDR3 bases are TGTGCCAGCAGAAGGGACAGGGGGCCATACGAGCAGTACTTC.

This clonotype occurred a few times. Written as DNA, the CDR3 is TGCAGTGCTACACGTGGGGGGACGCTGAGTGGAAACACCATATATTTT. The encoded protein is CSATRGGTLSGNTIYF. The J gene is TRBJ1-3, the V gene TRBV20-1, with D possibly being TRBD1 (5 bases). The germline CDR1 and CDR2 sequences are DFQATT and SNEGSKA (reference sequence). The ends were cut back, 4 bases at V and 3 bases at J, with 19 bases in the middle. This CDR3 contains 16 residues.

This clonotype has ten or more counts. The rearrangement joins TRBV20-1 to TRBJ2-7; the match to TRBD2 covers 8 bases. Germline CDR1 and CDR2: DFQATT and SNEGSKA (reference sequence). J gave up 1 base and V 5 bases, and 7 bases lay outside the gene matches. CDR3 length: 14 amino acids. The CDR3 region is CSARLAGKSYEQYF. CDR3 sequence (DNA): TGCAGTGCTCGATTAGCGGGGAAATCCTACGAGCAGTACTTC.

The table lists this clonotype with many counts. V is TRBV3-1 and J is TRBJ2-2; D is unclear. The CDR3 totals 16 residues. Germline CDR1 is LGHDT and CDR2 is YNNKEL (reference sequence). Trimming pared 3 bases from V and 0 bases from J, leaving 11 bases between. CDR3 sequence (DNA): TGTGCCAGCAGCCACCTTGGCGGAGCGAACACCGGGGAGCTGTTTTTT. This sequence encodes CASSHLGGANTGELFF. Based on the CDR3 plus reference TRBV3-1 and TRBJ2-2, the full variable domain is DTAVSQTPKYLVTQMGNDKSIKCEQNLGHDTMYWYKQDSKKFLKIMFSYNNKELIINETVPNRFSPKSPDKAHLNLHINSLELGDSAVYFCASSHLGGANTGELFFGEGSRLTVL.

This clonotype was recorded many times. The V and J genes are TRBV27 and TRBJ1-2, with unresolved D. The CDR3 runs to 16 residues. CDR1 is MNHEY and CDR2 is SMNVEV in the germline V gene (reference sequence). V shed 3 bases and J shed 4 bases, with 18 bases lying between them. The CDR3 protein is CASSLDGSAYGYGYTF. Here the CDR3 DNA reads TGTGCCAGCAGTTTGGACGGCTCTGCGTATGGCTATGGCTACACCTTC.

There are a few counts of this clonotype. The chain is built from TRBV7-2 and TRBJ2-2; 7 bases are shared with TRBD2. From germline, CDR1 is SGHTA and CDR2 FQGNSA. V gave up 3 bases and J gave up 4 bases; unmatched junction bases: 5. This CDR3 spans 15 amino acids. The CDR3 here is CASSLRELTTGELFF. DNA of the CDR3: TGTGCCAGCAGCTTGCGGGAGTTGACCACCGGGGAGCTGTTTTTT.

This clonotype was seen repeatedly, ten times or more. This chain joins TRBV5-1 and TRBJ1-5, with TRBD1 identical over 7 bases. Trimming removed 3 bases from V and 1 base from J; junction bases left unmatched: 4. The CDR3 is 15 residues long. In germline, CDR1 is SGHRS, CDR2 YFSETQ. CDR3 coding DNA: TGCGCCAGCAGCTCCCAGGGGGGAAGCAATCAGCCCCAGCATTTT. This codes for CASSSQGGSNQPQHF.

The table lists this clonotype with many counts. This chain connects TRBV20-1 to TRBJ1-2; no clear D gene. Trimming pared 3 bases from V and 8 bases from J, leaving 19 bases between. CDR1 is DFQATT, CDR2 SNEGSKA, per germline (reference sequence). The CDR3 totals 14 residues. Written as DNA, the CDR3 is TGCAGTGCTAGGGTCAGTGCGGCGCTGACGGGCTACACCTTC. Protein sequence: CSARVSAALTGYTF.